This TCR beta chain derives from a study of Ad26.COV2.S vaccination and SARS-CoV-2 variants. The table came from immunoSEQ multiplex PCR; TCRdb's copy has only in-frame clones and leaves some out. The sample lists about 250,000 clones; around 87% were seen once. Treatment given: around 19 received Ad26.COV2.S at low or high dose, single or two shots; about 5 received placebo; per-sample allocation not given. After the first vaccine or placebo injection, samples were drawn on day 63. The specimen was peripheral blood, collected in a trial of Ad26.COV2.S vaccine versus placebo. The sequence came from a person between 18 and 65 years old who received the Ad26.COV2.S COVID-19 vaccine or a placebo.

CDR3 coding DNA: TGTGCCAGCTCACCAGTTGAACGGACGGATTATGGCTACACCTTC. Protein product: CASSPVERTDYGYTF. J is TRBJ1-2 and V is TRBV18, with unresolved D. Looked up from germline, CDR1 is KGHSH and CDR2 is LQKENI. CDR3 size: 15 residues. The ends were cut back, 2 bases at V and 5 bases at J, with 15 bases in the middle.